These 32 T cell receptor beta chains share one sample of origin, sequenced in a study of T cells after yellow fever vaccination. TCRdb fed the 5' RACE reads into MiXCR, producing one record per CDR3 protein. The sample lists over 300,000 distinct CDR3 sequences, about 4% seen once, with roughly 24% in the top ten. Here the sequenced sample was PBMCs, taken 5 days after the yellow fever booster vaccination. The receptor set was obtained from a man aged 18 to 29 who received the YFV17D yellow fever vaccine.

This clonotype was seen at least ten times. The CDR3 bases are TGCGCCAGCAGCTTCCGGGACAGCAACTATGGCTACACCTTC. This translates into CASSFRDSNYGYTF. The rearrangement links TRBV5-1 to TRBJ1-2, with 7 positions matching TRBD1. J was trimmed by 2 bases and V by 2 bases; bases with no gene match: 3. The CDR3 runs 14 residues. In germline, CDR1 is SGHRS, CDR2 YFSETQ.

This clonotype was observed a few times. This rearrangement joins TRBV7-2 to TRBJ2-5, with no clear D. The CDR3 is 14 amino acids. V was cut by 1 base and J by 5 bases, with 11 bases left in between. Germline V gene data show CDR1 as SGHTA and CDR2 as FQGNSA. In DNA form, the CDR3 reads TGTGCCAGCAGCTTAGTCCAGGTCCTTGAGACCCAGTACTTC. It yields the protein CASSLVQVLETQYF.

This clonotype came up a few times. This chain links TRBV6-5 with TRBJ2-7, with D perhaps matching TRBD2 (5 bases). CDR3 size: 15 residues. Germline V lookup: CDR1 MNHEY, CDR2 SVGAGI. V lost 6 bases and J lost 0, with 15 bases in between. The CDR3 DNA follows: TGTGCCAGCAGAGCAGGACTTGCGAGCTCCTACGAGCAGTACTTC. This encodes CASRAGLASSYEQYF.

The rearrangement joins TRBV4-3 to TRBJ1-1; D is ambiguous. The CDR3 covers 15 residues. Trimming cost V 0 bases and J 5 bases, with 13 bases left between them. In germline, CDR1 is LGHNA, CDR2 YSLEER. The CDR3 is CASSQDLSAGTEAFF. In DNA, the CDR3 is TGCGCCAGCAGCCAAGATCTCTCCGCCGGGACTGAAGCTTTCTTT.

This clonotype showed up just a few times. The CDR3 spells CASSQDPGGYLNTEAFF. CDR3 nucleotides: TGCGCCAGCAGCCAAGATCCGGGTGGCTACCTGAACACTGAAGCTTTCTTT. The chain employs TRBV4-3 and TRBJ1-1; D is ambiguous. With 0 bases removed from V and 0 bases from J, the gap between germline ends came to 14 bases. From germline, CDR1 is LGHNA and CDR2 YSLEER. The CDR3 consists of 17 residues.

The CDR3 here is CASRPGTGANYGYTF. The CDR3 bases are TGTGCCAGCAGACCCGGAACAGGGGCTAACTATGGCTACACCTTC. V is TRBV6-2 or TRBV6-3 and J is TRBJ1-2; TRBD1 matches 7 bases. Germline V lookup: CDR1 MNHEY, CDR2 SVGEGT. This CDR3 region has 15 residues. J gave up 0 bases and V 6 bases, and 7 bases lay outside the gene matches.

This clonotype was counted at least ten times. The rearrangement links TRBV5-1 to TRBJ2-5, with 9 positions matching TRBD1. Per germline, CDR1 SGHRS and CDR2 YFSETQ. This CDR3 is 14 amino acids long. The trim removed 3 bases at V and 5 bases at J, leaving 5 bases unmatched. CDR3 region: CASSSGQGGETQYF. The CDR3 coding sequence is TGCGCCAGCAGCTCGGGACAGGGTGGGGAGACCCAGTACTTC.

About this clonotype itself: A read error may produce the germline difference seen at one junction end. The chain uses TRBV5-6 and TRBJ2-1, with D maybe TRBD1 (7 bases). Germline loops: CDR1 SGHDT, CDR2 YYEEEE. The CDR3 is made up of 17 amino acids. The CDR3 DNA reads TGTGCCAGCAGACAGGGGCCTAGCGCCTCCTCCTACAATGAGCAGCTCTTC. It encodes CASRQGPSASSYNEQLF.

This clonotype came up many times. The chain carries TRBV9 and TRBJ2-3; the D call may be TRBD1 or TRBD2 (5 bases each). Trimming took off 2 bases at V and 3 bases at J, with 16 bases between the two ends. The germline gives CDR1 SGDLS, CDR2 YYNGEE. The CDR3 consists of 16 residues. The CDR3 DNA reads as TGTGCCAGCAGCGTTCGGGTAGGGGACGAGACAGATACGCAGTATTTT. Translated: CASSVRVGDETDTQYF.

This clonotype was detected ten times or more. The chain recombines TRBV6-2 or TRBV6-3 with TRBJ2-3, with no clear D. The CDR3 spans 15 residues. V was cut by 6 bases and J by 3 bases, with 16 bases left in between. Germline CDR1 reads MNHEY; CDR2 reads SVGEGT. This CDR3 is CASSPPWSWTDTQYF. Here the CDR3 DNA reads TGTGCCAGCAGCCCCCCATGGTCCTGGACAGATACGCAGTATTTT.

This rearrangement joins TRBV5-1 to TRBJ2-5; TRBD2 is a possible D gene (6 bases). The CDR3 runs 15 residues. Trimming shortened V by 3 bases and J by 4 bases, and 16 bases separated the two germline ends. Germline V CDR1 and CDR2: SGHRS, YFSETQ. CDR3: CASSSRDLGRETQYF. CDR3 coding DNA: TGCGCCAGCAGCTCCCGGGACCTCGGGAGAGAGACCCAGTACTTC.

The V call is TRBV20-1, the J call TRBJ2-7, with no clear D. There are 14 residues in the CDR3. Trimming shortened V by 3 bases and J by 5 bases, and 17 bases separated the two germline ends. From germline, CDR1 is DFQATT and CDR2 SNEGSKA (reference sequence). CDR3 residues: CSASKGPTFDEQYV. The CDR3 DNA sequence: TGCAGTGCTAGTAAAGGGCCCACTTTTGACGAGCAGTACGTC.

In its sample, this clonotype was seen a few times. The chain uses TRBV27 and TRBJ2-4, with a possible D match to TRBD2 (5 bases). Per germline, CDR1 MNHEY and CDR2 SMNVEV (reference sequence). This CDR3 has 14 residues. V was pared by 6 bases and J by 1 base, with 10 bases between. As DNA, the CDR3 is TGTGCCAGCAGGAGGGCTTCGGCCAAAAACATTCAGTACTTC. It is translated as CASRRASAKNIQYF.

The sample holds a few counts of this clonotype. The chain recombines TRBV7-2 with TRBJ2-4, with TRBD1 matching 8 bases. CDR1 and CDR2 from the germline V gene are SGHTA and FQGNSA. This CDR3 contains 16 residues. V trimming: 5 bases; J trimming: 1 base; junction bases outside the gene matches: 7. The CDR3 sequence: CASSKQGVGAKNIQYF. The CDR3 coding sequence is TGTGCCAGCAGCAAACAGGGGGTAGGGGCCAAAAACATTCAGTACTTC.

This clonotype has only a few counts. This chain joins TRBV7-2 and TRBJ2-1; 8 bases match TRBD1. With V trimmed by 5 bases and J by 8 bases, 11 bases remained unmatched. The CDR3 loop spans 15 amino acids. Per the germline V gene, CDR1 is SGHTA and CDR2 is FQGNSA. The CDR3 coding sequence is TGTGCCAGCAGCCAGGGGGCTGCCCGAGTGGATGAGCAGTTCTTC. Translating it yields CASSQGAARVDEQFF.

This clonotype was counted many times. This sequence joins TRBV20-1 and TRBJ2-7; no firm D call. V lost 6 bases to trimming and J lost 0 bases, with 9 bases between them. In germline, CDR1 is DFQATT, CDR2 SNEGSKA (reference sequence). The CDR3 loop spans 12 amino acids. The CDR3 DNA sequence: TGCAGTGCCCGGACGGGCTCCTACGAGCAGTACTTC. This gives the protein CSARTGSYEQYF.

The V and J genes are TRBV4-2 and TRBJ2-2; D possibly corresponds to TRBD1 (7 bases). Trimming cost V 0 bases and J 3 bases, with 20 bases left between them. CDR1 and CDR2 (germline): LGHNA, YNFKEQ. The CDR3 contains 19 residues. CDR3 nucleotide sequence: TGTGCCAGCAGCCAAGATTACGGCGTCGACAGGGACTACACCGGGGAGCTGTTTTTT. It yields the protein CASSQDYGVDRDYTGELFF.

The genes are TRBV6-2 or TRBV6-3 and TRBJ1-5; D call uncertain. CDR1 is MNHEY, CDR2 SVGEGT, per germline. The CDR3 loop spans 15 amino acids. Trimming removed 2 bases at V and 3 bases at J, with 11 bases between. The CDR3 DNA follows: TGTGCCAGCAGTTACAACCCACGGATCAATCAGCCCCAGCATTTT. As protein: CASSYNPRINQPQHF.

The genes are TRBV24-1 and TRBJ1-5; D not certain. The CDR3 length is 14 residues. Trimming stripped 4 bases from V and 2 bases from J, with 8 bases between. Germline V gene data show CDR1 as KGHDR and CDR2 as SFDVKD. The chain's CDR3 is CATSDPGGNQPQHF. DNA of the CDR3: TGTGCCACCAGTGACCCCGGGGGCAATCAGCCCCAGCATTTT.

This clonotype was seen at least ten times. This chain joins TRBV24-1 and TRBJ2-1; 16 bases line up with TRBD2. J lost 9 bases, V lost 3 bases, and 7 bases had no gene match. In germline, CDR1 is KGHDR, CDR2 SFDVKD. CDR3 length equals 17 residues. The CDR3 DNA sequence: TGTGCCACCAGTGATGGGGGGACTAGCGGGGGGGCCGGTGAGCAGTTCTTC. Protein sequence: CATSDGGTSGGAGEQFF.

This clonotype was detected ten times or more. V usage is TRBV7-3 and J usage is TRBJ2-1, with D possibly called TRBD1 or TRBD2 (5 bases each). This CDR3 region has 14 residues. CDR1 and CDR2 (germline): SGHTA, FQGTGA. V lost 5 bases and J lost 0, with 8 bases in between. The CDR3 sequence is CASSRGGSYNEQFF. CDR3 bases: TGTGCCAGCAGCCGGGGCGGCTCCTACAATGAGCAGTTCTTC.

The sample holds many counts of this clonotype. The junction and the germline gene differ at one end; a read error may be behind it. This CDR3 reads CASSLDRLYEQYF. DNA for the CDR3: TGCGCCAGCAGTTTGGACAGACTCTACGAGCAGTACTTC. The rearrangement joins TRBV5-1 to TRBJ2-7; D might be TRBD1 (6 bases). CDR1 is SGHRS, CDR2 YFSETQ, per germline. The CDR3 spans 13 residues.

V is TRBV30 and J is TRBJ2-1, with D uncertain. CDR1 and CDR2 (germline): GTSNPN, SVGIG (reference sequence). V was pared by 1 base and J by 8 bases, with 6 bases between. This CDR3 is 11 amino acids long. DNA of the CDR3: TGTGCCTGGAGTGAATTTTATGAGCAGTTCTTC. This encodes CAWSEFYEQFF. The entire variable domain, with the rest obtained from reference TRBV30 and TRBJ2-1, is as follows: SQTIHQWPATLVQPVGSPLSLECTVEGTSNPNLYWYRQAAGRGLQLLFYSVGIGQISSEVPQNLSASRPQDRQFILSSKKLLLSDSGFYLCAWSEFYEQFFGPGTRLTVL.

This clonotype was recorded a few times. This chain uses TRBV20-1 with TRBJ1-1; a weak D match, TRBD1 (5 bases). The CDR3 is 15 residues long. V lost 0 bases and J 5 bases, leaving 16 bases between the germline ends. In germline, CDR1 is DFQATT, CDR2 SNEGSKA (reference sequence). The CDR3 sequence is CSARDFGALSTEAFF. The CDR3, as DNA: TGCAGTGCTAGAGATTTTGGGGCGCTGAGTACTGAAGCTTTCTTT.

This clonotype was found a few times. V is TRBV5-1 and J is TRBJ2-1; D is undetermined. The CDR3 sequence is 16 residues long. Trimming took off 0 bases at V and 2 bases at J, with 12 bases between the two ends. CDR1 is SGHRS, CDR2 YFSETQ, per germline. CDR3 protein: CASSLEGLSAYNEQFF. CDR3 bases: TGCGCCAGCAGCTTGGAAGGGCTCTCCGCCTACAATGAGCAGTTCTTC. Drawing the rest from reference TRBV5-1 and TRBJ2-1, the complete variable domain is KAGVTQTPRYLIKTRGQQVTLSCSPISGHRSVSWYQQTPGQGLQFLFEYFSETQRNKGNFPGRFSGRQFSNSRSEMNVSTLELGDSALYLCASSLEGLSAYNEQFFGPGTRLTVL.

This chain uses TRBV6-5 with TRBJ2-2, with D possibly matching TRBD1 (6 bases). The CDR3 is 15 residues long. Germline CDR1 is MNHEY and CDR2 is SVGAGI. Trimming cost V 2 bases and J 10 bases, with 17 bases left between them. The CDR3 DNA follows: TGTGCCAGCAGTTACGGGGACATGGGGTACGCGGAGCTGTTTTTT. Amino acids: CASSYGDMGYAELFF.

This clonotype has more than one count but fewer than ten. The CDR3 sequence: CASSQDLRTGRSFF. The CDR3, as DNA: TGCGCCAGCAGCCAAGATCTGAGGACAGGGAGGTCTTTCTTT. The chain links TRBV4-3 to TRBJ1-1, with TRBD1 matching over 8 bases. This CDR3 has 14 amino acids. Per germline, CDR1 LGHNA and CDR2 YSLEER. The V gene end was trimmed by 0 bases and the J gene end by 12 bases; junction bases not matched to a gene: 9.

This clonotype was seen a handful of times. This chain joins TRBV6-2 or TRBV6-3 and TRBJ2-7; 8 bases map to TRBD1. The CDR3 has 14 residues. CDR1 and CDR2 from the germline V gene are MNHEY and SVGEGT. With 4 bases clipped from V and 2 bases from J, the junction kept 4 bases outside the gene matches. The CDR3 nucleotides are TGTGCCAGCAGTTTGACAGGGGCGACCTACGAGCAGTACGTC. Its translation: CASSLTGATYEQYV.

This clonotype was recorded a few times. The chain is built from TRBV9 and TRBJ2-1, with 8 bases identical to TRBD2. The length of the CDR3 is 16 residues. V dropped 3 bases and J dropped 3; count of bases not matched to a gene: 8. Germline V gene lookup returns CDR1 SGDLS and CDR2 YYNGEE. The CDR3 spells CASSARGRGGYNEQFF. The CDR3 DNA reads TGTGCCAGCAGCGCCAGAGGACGGGGGGGCTACAATGAGCAGTTCTTC.

The chain uses TRBV30 and TRBJ2-3; the D is unclear. Trimming took 5 bases from V and 1 from J, leaving 7 bases between them. The CDR3 is 12 amino acids. Germline CDR1 and CDR2: GTSNPN and SVGIG (reference sequence). CDR3 in DNA: TGTGCCTGGCTCTCCGGCACAGATACGCAGTATTTT. Encoded protein: CAWLSGTDTQYF.

This chain uses TRBV6-2 or TRBV6-3 with TRBJ1-4; 8 nucleotides match TRBD1. V was clipped by 5 bases and J by 10 bases; unmatched bases: 6. Germline V gives CDR1 MNHEY, CDR2 SVGEGT. The length of the CDR3 is 13 residues. CDR3 nucleotide sequence: TGTGCCAGCAGTCCCGGACAGGGAGGAAAACTGTTTTTT. Its translation is CASSPGQGGKLFF.

This clonotype was seen only a few times. The rearrangement uses TRBV5-1 and TRBJ1-2; D gene uncertain. V lost 1 base, J lost 6 bases, and 10 bases lay in between. From germline, CDR1 is SGHRS and CDR2 YFSETQ. The CDR3 consists of 13 residues. In nucleotides, the CDR3 is TGCGCCAGCAGCTTGTCGGGGATGAATGGCTACACCTTC. Its protein is CASSLSGMNGYTF.